The present T cell receptor (beta chain) was sequenced within a study of shared clonotypes between healthy human individuals. Study context: There were three CD4 naive, three CD4 memory, two CD8 naive and one CD8 memory plates per donor.

General observations from the study: Across a handful of donors, naive CD4 shared approximately 4.5%, naive CD8 under 4%, memory CD4 approximately 2.5%, memory CD8 about 0.4%.

Worth noting for this clone: Its target is not known.

CDR3 length: 14 residues. From germline, CDR1 is MDHEN and CDR2 SYDVKM. Trimming pared 8 bases from V and 4 bases from J, leaving 15 bases between. Generated by immunoSEQ multiplex PCR, the TCRdb table keeps only in-frame clones and is missing some. The sample records around 1.9 million clones, approximately 94% being singletons. CD45RO-negative cells were positively selected for CCR7, leaving out terminally differentiated effector memory CD45RA+ cells. This chain links TRBV28 with TRBJ2-1, with D perhaps matching TRBD2 (5 bases). What was sequenced was naive CD8+ T cells from PBMCs. This sequence originates from a man aged 18 to 30 in good health. Some clones in this sample may be carry-over from other donors' samples. CDR3 DNA sequence: TGTGCCAGCCATGGAGACTATGAATACAATGAGCAGTTCTTC. It specifies CASHGDYEYNEQFF.